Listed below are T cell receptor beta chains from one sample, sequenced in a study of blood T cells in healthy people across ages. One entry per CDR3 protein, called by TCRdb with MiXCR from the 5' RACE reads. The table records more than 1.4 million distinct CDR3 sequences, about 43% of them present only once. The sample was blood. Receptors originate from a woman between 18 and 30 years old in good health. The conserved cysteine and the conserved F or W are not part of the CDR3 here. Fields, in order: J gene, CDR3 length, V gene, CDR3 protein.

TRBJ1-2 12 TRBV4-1 ASSEVDRIYGYT
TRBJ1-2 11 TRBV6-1 ASSNRGLRGYT
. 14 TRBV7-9 ASSSPGAGGYNEQY
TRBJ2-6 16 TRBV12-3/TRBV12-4 ASSARLAGGPGANVLT
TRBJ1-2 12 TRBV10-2 ASSGSGLGYGYT
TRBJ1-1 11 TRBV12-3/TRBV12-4 ASSFTGFVKAF
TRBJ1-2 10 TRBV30 AWSGRGYGYT
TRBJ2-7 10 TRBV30 AWSVKSERQY
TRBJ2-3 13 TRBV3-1 ASSVTQGRTDTQY
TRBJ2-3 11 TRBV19 ASSGRTTDTQY
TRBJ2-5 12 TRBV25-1 ASRVDRGQETQY
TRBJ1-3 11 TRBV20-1 SAISISGNTIY
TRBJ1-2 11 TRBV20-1 SAIDTANYGYT
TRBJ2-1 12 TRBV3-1 ASSGTGARNEQF
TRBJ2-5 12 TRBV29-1 SVDASGLQETQY
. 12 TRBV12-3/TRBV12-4 ASSQQQGRNEQY
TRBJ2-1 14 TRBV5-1 ASSPQTVPLYNEQF
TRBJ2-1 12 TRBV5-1 ASSLRALQDEQF
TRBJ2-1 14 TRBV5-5 ASSPPLAGGLGEQF
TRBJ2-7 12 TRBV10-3 AISEPGQSYEQY
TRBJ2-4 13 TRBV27 ASSALRDLGNIQY
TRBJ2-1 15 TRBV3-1 ASRPHRGESSYNEQF
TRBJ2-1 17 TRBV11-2 ASSLRSSGPRGSYNEQF
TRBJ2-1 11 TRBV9 ASSARLYNEQF
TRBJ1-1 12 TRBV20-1 SARPTGIRSEAF
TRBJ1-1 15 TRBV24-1 ATSEPSRQVVGTEAF
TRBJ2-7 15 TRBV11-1 ASSLNERRTTGYEQY
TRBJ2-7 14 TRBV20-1 SARDPLSGGPYEQY
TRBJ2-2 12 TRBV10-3 ATLAGSNTGELF
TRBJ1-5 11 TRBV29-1 SVDEGSGQPQH
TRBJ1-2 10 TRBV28 ASSPWPYGYT
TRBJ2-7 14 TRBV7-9 ASSQKRDTRLGEQY
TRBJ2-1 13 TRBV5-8 ASLGLAGGGNEQF
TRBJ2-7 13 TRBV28 ASRTSGASPYEQY
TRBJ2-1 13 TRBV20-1 SAALLHSSYNEQF
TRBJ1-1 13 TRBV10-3 VISEDSPSGTEAF
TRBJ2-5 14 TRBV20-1 SARDEINSVQETQY
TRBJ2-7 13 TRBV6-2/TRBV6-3 ASSYRGTTGYEQY
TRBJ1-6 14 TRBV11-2 ASRLPGQGYNSPLH
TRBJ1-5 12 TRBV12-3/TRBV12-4 ASSLRQANQPQH
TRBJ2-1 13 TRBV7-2 ASSLGPSSYNEQF
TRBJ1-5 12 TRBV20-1 SAPGGRDNQPQH